These 19 T cell receptor beta chains came from one sample sequenced in a study of a mutant IDH1 vaccine in newly diagnosed glioma. Only in-frame clones appear in the TCRdb table, and some are missing; sequencing was by immunoSEQ multiplex PCR. The table lists about 48,000 clones, 79% of them singletons. What these receptors recognize is not known. The time point was: week 35, safety follow-up. Each dose of the vaccine consisted of 300 ug of mutant IDH1 20-mer peptide, with topical imiquimod. The input for sequencing was PBMCs, taken from a glioma patient whose treatment included an IDH1 peptide vaccine. The receptors were gathered from a man aged 35 to 55 with glioma.

This rearrangement joins TRBV6-4 to TRBJ2-3; 8 bases fit TRBD1. The germline gives CDR1 MRHNA, CDR2 SNTAGT. The CDR3 totals 14 residues. The ends lost 4 bases at V and 1 base at J; junction bases unmatched: 1. CDR3 sequence (DNA): TGTGCCAGCAGTGCGACAGGGGGCACAGATACGCAGTATTTT. It codes for CASSATGGTDTQYF.

The CDR3 here is CASSYSETQYF. In DNA form, the CDR3 reads TGTGCCAGCAGTTACTCAGAGACCCAGTACTTC. The chain combines TRBV6-5 with TRBJ2-5, with no clear D. V lost 0 bases, J lost 4 bases, and 0 bases lay in between. This CDR3 region has 11 residues. CDR1 is MNHEY, CDR2 SVGAGI, per germline.

This clone was seen more than once but under ten times. V gene TRBV15 combines with J gene TRBJ1-4; D is unresolved. This CDR3 is 15 amino acids long. Germline V gene sequence: CDR1 LNHNV, CDR2 YYDKDF (reference sequence). V was clipped by 0 bases and J by 5 bases, with 10 bases between them. The CDR3 DNA is TGTGCCACCAGCAGAGATTGGGGAGGGAATGAAAAACTGTTTTTT. This translates into CATSRDWGGNEKLFF.

The CDR3: CASSPTESYGYTF. The CDR3 region has the DNA TGTGCCAGCTCACCAACAGAAAGCTATGGCTACACCTTC. The chain recombines TRBV18 with TRBJ1-2; D gene unclear. The ends were cut back, 2 bases at V and 4 bases at J, with 8 bases in the middle. CDR1 and CDR2 from the germline V gene are KGHSH and LQKENI. The CDR3 has 13 residues.

The rearrangement joins TRBV7-2 to TRBJ1-4, with TRBD1 as a possible D gene (5 bases). Trimming took 1 base from V and 0 from J, leaving 18 bases between them. Germline CDR1 and CDR2: SGHTA and FQGNSA. The length of the CDR3 is 19 residues. CDR3 nucleotides: TGTGCCAGCAGCTTAGGGGATAGGGGAAGGGGTTCAACTAATGAAAAACTGTTTTTT. This encodes CASSLGDRGRGSTNEKLFF.

This chain links TRBV7-8 with TRBJ2-7; 13 nucleotides line up with TRBD2. The CDR3 consists of 15 residues. V lost 5 bases, J lost 6 bases, and 7 bases stayed unmatched. Germline loops: CDR1 SGHVS, CDR2 FQNEAQ. This chain's CDR3 is CASSATSGGAGEQYF. The CDR3 DNA reads as TGTGCCAGCAGCGCTACTAGCGGGGGGGCCGGCGAGCAGTACTTC.

V usage is TRBV18 and J usage is TRBJ1-1; tentatively, D is TRBD1 (6 bases). The CDR3 has 13 residues. Germline CDR1 KGHSH, CDR2 LQKENI. V was shortened by 2 bases and J by 8 bases, with 12 bases between the two germline ends. The CDR3 reads CASSPTRDNEAFF. CDR3 coding DNA: TGTGCCAGCTCACCAACTAGGGACAACGAAGCTTTCTTT.

The chain employs TRBV28 and TRBJ1-2, with 8 bases matching TRBD1. Germline V gives CDR1 MDHEN, CDR2 SYDVKM. The CDR3 loop spans 16 amino acids. Losses at the gene ends were 2 bases for V and 8 bases for J; bases not matched to a gene: 13. The CDR3 is CASSLPGGGVSGGYTF. Here the CDR3 DNA reads TGTGCCAGCAGTTTACCAGGGGGCGGGGTTTCGGGGGGCTACACCTTC.

The chain joins TRBV19 to TRBJ1-6; D perhaps matches TRBD1 (6 bases). The CDR3 is made up of 15 amino acids. V lost 1 base and J 7 bases, leaving 11 bases between the germline ends. Germline loops: CDR1 LNHDA, CDR2 SQIVND (reference sequence). The chain's CDR3 is CASSIATGRNSPLHF. CDR3 DNA: TGTGCCAGTAGTATAGCGACAGGCCGGAATTCACCCCTCCACTTT.

As DNA, the CDR3 is TGCGCCAGCAGCAAGGACGCCGATAATGAAAAACTGTTTTTT. Its protein is CASSKDADNEKLFF. The rearrangement uses TRBV5-1 and TRBJ1-4; D remains unclear. The germline V and J ends were trimmed by 4 bases and 4 bases, with 11 bases remaining between them. From germline, CDR1 is SGHRS and CDR2 YFSETQ. The CDR3 has 14 residues.

The rearrangement uses TRBV6-6 and TRBJ1-2; 8 nucleotides match TRBD1. This CDR3 is 14 amino acids long. Germline loops: CDR1 MNHNY, CDR2 SVGAGI (reference sequence). With V trimmed by 3 bases and J by 4 bases, 4 bases remained unmatched. The CDR3 region has the DNA TGTGCCAGCAGTTATCAAGACAGGGGCTATGGCTACACCTTC. Its protein is CASSYQDRGYGYTF.

The rearrangement joins TRBV18 to TRBJ2-7; tentatively, D is TRBD1 (5 bases). Germline lookup yields CDR1 KGHSH and CDR2 LQKENI. The CDR3 is 13 residues long. The germline V and J ends were trimmed by 1 base and 4 bases, with 8 bases remaining between them. The CDR3 protein is CASSPRAGYEQYF. The CDR3 nucleotides are TGTGCCAGCTCACCACGTGCAGGGTACGAGCAGTACTTC.

The chain has TRBV9 and TRBJ2-2, with 12 bases lining up with TRBD2. The junction had 5 bases not matched to a gene; V was cut back by 0 bases and J by 5 bases. Germline V gene data show CDR1 as SGDLS and CDR2 as YYNGEE. The CDR3 sequence is 17 residues long. The CDR3 sequence is CASSVVPGLAGTGELFF. The CDR3 DNA is TGTGCCAGCAGCGTAGTTCCTGGACTAGCGGGAACCGGGGAGCTGTTTTTT.

A few counts support this clone. This rearrangement joins TRBV27 to TRBJ2-7, with 7 nucleotides matching TRBD1. The CDR3 covers 14 residues. The junction had 9 bases not matched to a gene; V was cut back by 5 bases and J by 5 bases. Germline V gene sequence: CDR1 MNHEY, CDR2 SMNVEV (reference sequence). CDR3: CASSPKTGSHEQYF. The DNA for the CDR3 is TGTGCCAGCAGTCCTAAGACAGGGAGCCACGAGCAGTACTTC.

The chain combines TRBV19 with TRBJ2-7, with 8 bases that match TRBD2. The trim removed 8 bases at V and 6 bases at J, leaving 12 bases unmatched. This CDR3 comprises 14 residues. Germline CDR1 and CDR2: LNHDA and SQIVND (reference sequence). In nucleotides, the CDR3 is TGTGCCAGTTCCGCGGGGGGTCCTGCTCGCGAGCAGTACTTC. This gives the protein CASSAGGPAREQYF.

The rearrangement links TRBV18 to TRBJ1-1; D may be TRBD1 (5 bases). CDR3 length: 12 amino acids. Trimming pared 5 bases from V and 5 bases from J, leaving 9 bases between. Germline CDR1 and CDR2: KGHSH and LQKENI. CDR3 region: CASSSRQTEAFF. CDR3 bases: TGTGCCAGCTCATCAAGACAGACTGAAGCTTTCTTT.

The V call is TRBV6-4, the J call TRBJ2-3, with D hard to call. The CDR3 loop spans 14 amino acids. Trimming took 3 bases from V and 2 from J, leaving 9 bases between them. CDR1 and CDR2 (germline): MRHNA, SNTAGT. The CDR3 loop is CASSEQGYTDTQYF. Written as DNA, the CDR3 is TGTGCCAGCAGTGAACAAGGGTACACAGATACGCAGTATTTT.

This clone came up a few times. The chain recombines TRBV30 with TRBJ1-2; D unresolved. Per germline, CDR1 GTSNPN and CDR2 SVGIG (reference sequence). CDR3 length equals 13 residues. Trimming removed 0 bases from V and 5 bases from J, with 10 bases in between. CDR3 region: CAWSVRRPYGYTF. The DNA of the CDR3 is TGTGCCTGGAGTGTACGCAGGCCTTATGGCTACACCTTC.

The CDR3 reads CAIRGTSGYEQYF. The CDR3 region has the DNA TGTGCCATCAGGGGGACTAGTGGATACGAGCAGTACTTC. V and J are TRBV10-3 and TRBJ2-7, with TRBD2 identical over 8 bases. CDR1 and CDR2 (germline): ENHRY, SYGVKD. The CDR3 loop spans 13 amino acids. Trimming removed 6 bases from V and 4 bases from J; junction bases left unmatched: 5.